This TCR beta chain was sequenced for a study of OX40 agonist ivuxolimab in advanced cancers. Regarding the study in general: Ivuxolimab, which targeted the costimulatory receptor OX40 (CD134), was an agonistic, fully human IgG2 monoclonal antibody. Intravenous ivuxolimab was administered to patients every 2 weeks at six dose levels: 0.01, 0.1, 0.3, 1.5, 3 and 10 mg/kg. Of the 52 patients in dose escalation, 19 had hepatocellular carcinoma, about 15 had melanoma, 9 had renal cell carcinoma and 9 had head and neck cancer. A male proportion of around 80% and a mean age of approximately 62 years, ranging from about 23 to 90, were recorded for the dose-escalation cohort. Prior anti-PD-1, anti-PD-L1 or anti-CTLA-4 therapy was permitted, and checkpoint inhibitors had been received by more than 35% of dose-escalation patients. Partial responses were achieved by three dose-escalation patients, of whom one had hepatocellular carcinoma and two had cutaneous melanoma. Peripheral TCRbeta sequencing aimed to test whether ivuxolimab altered TCR sequence diversity and caused clonal T-cell expansion. The paper reports the monotherapy dose-escalation portion (N of about 54 patients) of the phase I ivuxolimab trial.

Patients with a history of autoimmune disease or receiving systemic immunosuppression were excluded from the trial. Peripheral blood for TCR sequencing was collected from all dose cohorts at baseline, on cycle 4 day 1, and on cycle 7 day 1. The samples were taken from a phase I, first-in-human, multicenter, open-label dose-escalation trial of ivuxolimab. Adults with locally advanced or metastatic melanoma, renal cell carcinoma, hepatocellular carcinoma or head and neck squamous cell carcinoma were enrolled in the trial. Before TCR sequencing, CD4+ and CD8+ T cells were separately sorted from peripheral blood. To note about this clone: The target of this receptor is not known. Nothing much larger sits one base from this clone, and base qualities are not available.

Overall results and qualifications from the work: In partial responders in the 0.1-3.0 mg/kg groups, normalized peripheral clonal expansion was found to be among the lowest, especially among CD8+ T cells. After ivuxolimab, expanded clones were on average more numerous among CD8+ T cells than among CD4+ T cells. Antigen specificity was not determined for the clonally expanded peripheral T cells. Low levels of normalized T-cell clonal expansion were also seen in some patients who did not respond. At doses of 0.1 to 3.0 mg/kg, clonal expansion of both CD4+ and CD8+ T cells in blood was seen between baseline and week 6.

Genomic DNA was isolated from the sorted cells so that the TCRbeta CDR3 region could be sequenced. The immunoSEQ Assay was used for sequencing of TCRbeta CDR3 regions. TCRdb obtained this table from immuneACCESS and retained in-frame rearrangements with V and J assigned. These tables miss some clones; where compared with another copy, unresolved V genes account for less than half of the shortfall, and the remainder is unexplained. Counted in this sample were around 82,000 clones; 88% of them appeared once. Around 0.45% of the sample belongs to the ten largest clones. There are 22 amino acids in the CDR3, from cysteine to phenylalanine inclusive. The CDR3 DNA has 66 bases and is translated from base 1. Reading the germline V gene gives CDR1 KGHSH and CDR2 LQKENI. Trimming leaves V shorter by 2 bases and J shorter by 4 bases, with the junction holding 23 bases beyond the gene matches.

The origin of this receptor is an adult with an advanced solid tumor such as melanoma, head and neck, liver or kidney cancer. This receptor chain uses TRBV18 and TRBJ1-4, with 9 junctional bases fitting TRBD1. The specimen was CD4+ or CD8+ T cells sorted from blood, collected in a trial of the OX40 agonist ivuxolimab. CDR3 protein: CASSPLGGPSVGTGRINEKLFF. The sequenced DNA: TGTGCCAGCTCACCATTGGGAGGCCCGTCTGTGGGGACAGGGCGGATTAATGAAAAACTGTTTTTT.